This passage covers 27 T cell receptor beta chains from one sample sequenced in a study of human T cells and chemical hapten exposure. Time point described: pre-sensitization, week 0. Treatment here: therapeutic diphenylcyclopropenone sensitization with weekly scalp DPC. Researchers extracted total RNA from unfractionated whole blood. TCRdb analysed the RACE reads with MiXCR anew, one entry per CDR3 protein. The table lists fewer than 45,000 distinct CDR3 sequences, less than 15% of them singletons, with roughly 2% in the top ten. Sequences were derived from whole blood, sampled in connection with sensitization to the hapten diphenylcyclopropenone (DPC). The source is a woman aged 40 to 50 with alopecia areata. Some clones in this sample may be carry-over from other donors' samples.

This sequence joins TRBV29-1 and TRBJ2-5; TRBD2 is a possible D gene (6 bases). Per germline, CDR1 SQVTM and CDR2 ANQGSEA. V lost 3 bases and J 0 bases, leaving 11 bases between the germline ends. The CDR3 has 14 amino acids. This CDR3 reads CSVEGLLYQETQYF. In DNA form, the CDR3 reads TGCAGCGTTGAGGGACTTCTGTACCAAGAGACCCAGTACTTC.

The chain links TRBV4-1 to TRBJ1-5; TRBD1 matches at 10 bases. Germline V CDR1 and CDR2: MGHRA, YSYEKL. The CDR3 has 14 amino acids. J lost 7 bases, V lost 3 bases, and 3 bases had no gene match. Written as DNA, the CDR3 is TGCGCCAGCAGCCAGCCGGGACAGGGGCAGCCCCAGCATTTT. Protein sequence: CASSQPGQGQPQHF.

This clonotype turned up a few times. The gene calls are TRBV9 and TRBJ1-1; D unclear. Trimming left V 4 bases short and J 4 bases short, with 11 bases between. Looked up from germline, CDR1 is SGDLS and CDR2 is YYNGEE. The CDR3 contains 13 residues. Here the CDR3 reads CASSSEVATEAFF. The DNA for the CDR3 is TGTGCCAGCAGCTCGGAGGTGGCCACTGAAGCTTTCTTT.

This chain uses TRBV29-1 with TRBJ2-4; tentatively, D is TRBD1 or TRBD2 (5 bases each). This CDR3 comprises 13 residues. Trimming pared 8 bases from V and 3 bases from J, leaving 14 bases between. The germline CDR1 and CDR2 sequences are SQVTM and ANQGSEA. CDR3 loop: CSPDGAFKNIQYF. DNA for the CDR3: TGCAGCCCAGACGGGGCCTTCAAAAACATTCAGTACTTC.

This clonotype was found many times. The chain is built from TRBV6-2 or TRBV6-3 and TRBJ2-3; 7 positions agree with TRBD1. V lost 0 bases to trimming and J lost 0 bases; unmatched junction nucleotides: 0. CDR1 is MNHEY and CDR2 is SVGEGT in the germline V gene. The CDR3 runs to 15 residues. The DNA of the CDR3 is TGTGCCAGCAGTTACTCAGGGGGCAGCACAGATACGCAGTATTTT. Translating it yields CASSYSGGSTDTQYF.

By frequency in the sample, this clonotype is medium-sized (0.01 to 0.1%). The V and J genes are TRBV2 and TRBJ2-7; possibly TRBD2 for D (5 bases). The CDR3 contains 14 residues. Germline V gene sequence: CDR1 SNHLY, CDR2 FYNNEI. Deletions cut 3 bases from V and 6 bases from J, with 15 bases between. The CDR3 protein is CASSDLAGGGEQYF. CDR3 coding DNA: TGTGCCAGCAGTGACCTGGCGGGCGGTGGCGAGCAGTACTTC.

At least ten counts were recorded for this clonotype. V usage is TRBV7-9 and J usage is TRBJ2-7; TRBD1 aligns across 8 bases. CDR1 is SEHNR, CDR2 FQNEAQ, per germline (reference sequence). J gave up 3 bases and V 6 bases, and 4 bases lay outside the gene matches. The length of the CDR3 is 13 residues. The DNA of the CDR3 is TGTGCCAGCAGACCGGACAGGGTCTACGAGCAGTACTTC. Translating gives CASRPDRVYEQYF.

V and J are TRBV2 and TRBJ2-3, with TRBD2 matching over 13 bases. J was trimmed by 3 bases and V by 7 bases; bases with no gene match: 7. This CDR3 spans 16 amino acids. CDR1 SNHLY and CDR2 FYNNEI come from the germline V gene. The CDR3 protein is CASTLGLAGTTDTQYF. CDR3 sequence (DNA): TGTGCCAGCACCCTGGGACTAGCGGGAACTACAGATACGCAGTATTTT.

This clonotype was counted at least ten times. The J gene is TRBJ1-1, the V gene TRBV5-1; D is possibly TRBD1 (6 bases). The germline V and J ends were trimmed by 7 bases and 4 bases, with 20 bases remaining between them. Germline V CDR1 and CDR2: SGHRS, YFSETQ. There are 15 residues in the CDR3. CDR3 in amino acids: CASSRGGAQSTEAFF. Here the CDR3 DNA reads TGCGCCAGCTCCCGGGGGGGGGCCCAATCCACTGAAGCTTTCTTT.

This chain uses TRBV2 with TRBJ2-2; 10 positions agree with TRBD1. Germline CDR1 and CDR2: SNHLY and FYNNEI. The CDR3 has 14 amino acids. Trimming cost V 6 bases and J 7 bases; bases outside gene matches: 5. This chain's CDR3 is CASRPGTGVGELFF. In DNA form, the CDR3 reads TGTGCCAGCAGACCTGGGACAGGGGTCGGGGAGCTGTTTTTT.

There are many counts of this clonotype. The V gene is TRBV3-1, the J gene TRBJ2-7; no firm D call. The CDR3 spans 13 residues. In germline, CDR1 is LGHDT, CDR2 YNNKEL (reference sequence). V dropped 0 bases and J dropped 9 bases, with 12 bases sitting between them. The CDR3 here is CASSQDGLSGQYF. The CDR3 bases are TGTGCCAGCAGCCAAGATGGGCTATCTGGGCAGTACTTC.

The chain joins TRBV4-1 to TRBJ2-1, with D tentatively TRBD2 (7 bases). V lost 0 bases and J 16 bases, leaving 16 bases between the germline ends. The CDR3 sequence is 13 residues long. Looked up from germline, CDR1 is MGHRA and CDR2 is YSYEKL. The CDR3 spells CASSQDTSVGAFF. In nucleotides, the CDR3 is TGCGCCAGCAGCCAAGACACTAGCGTGGGGGCCTTCTTC.

This clonotype was recorded many times. The rearrangement links TRBV29-1 to TRBJ1-5; D remains ambiguous. Germline CDR1 is SQVTM and CDR2 is ANQGSEA. The CDR3 covers 10 residues. Deletions cut 6 bases from V and 5 bases from J, with 5 bases between. The CDR3 protein is CSVPDQPQHF. The CDR3 nucleotides are TGCAGCGTCCCGGATCAGCCCCAGCATTTT.

This clonotype occurred many times. This chain uses TRBV5-6 with TRBJ1-5; TRBD1 matches 7 bases. J was trimmed by 3 bases and V by 4 bases; bases with no gene match: 4. The CDR3 is 14 residues long. The germline CDR1 and CDR2 sequences are SGHDT and YYEEEE. CDR3 in DNA: TGTGCCAGCAGCCTGGGACAGTACAATCAGCCCCAGCATTTT. This encodes CASSLGQYNQPQHF. The full variable domain, completed using reference TRBV5-6 and TRBJ1-5, is DAGVTQSPTHLIKTRGQQVTLRCSPKSGHDTVSWYQQALGQGPQFIFQYYEEEERQRGNFPDRFSGHQFPNYSSELNVNALLLGDSALYLCASSLGQYNQPQHFGDGTRLSIL.

This CDR3 is CASSLGQVPYEQYF. CDR3 sequence (DNA): TGCGCCAGCAGCTTGGGGCAAGTCCCCTACGAGCAGTACTTC. The chain uses TRBV5-1 and TRBJ2-7; D is ambiguous. Trimming removed 0 bases at V and 2 bases at J, with 9 bases between. This CDR3 region has 14 residues. The germline gives CDR1 SGHRS, CDR2 YFSETQ.

This rearrangement joins TRBV19 to TRBJ2-2; 7 bases map to TRBD2. Germline CDR1 is LNHDA and CDR2 is SQIVND (reference sequence). V was clipped by 5 bases and J by 3 bases; unmatched bases: 9. The CDR3 is 16 residues long. CDR3 coding DNA: TGTGCCAGTAGTCAATTGGCTAGCGGACACACCGGGGAGCTGTTTTTT. Translating it yields CASSQLASGHTGELFF.

V and J are TRBV30 and TRBJ1-2; D remains ambiguous. The CDR3 is 13 amino acids. Trimming stripped 5 bases from V and 1 base from J, with 11 bases between. Germline lookup yields CDR1 GTSNPN and CDR2 SVGIG (reference sequence). This chain's CDR3 is CAWRAHDNYGYTF. In DNA form, the CDR3 reads TGTGCCTGGCGAGCACATGATAACTATGGCTACACCTTC. The whole variable domain, remainder taken from reference TRBV30 and TRBJ1-2, is SQTIHQWPATLVQPVGSPLSLECTVEGTSNPNLYWYRQAAGRGLQLLFYSVGIGQISSEVPQNLSASRPQDRQFILSSKKLLLSDSGFYLCAWRAHDNYGYTFGSGTRLTVV.

This clonotype appeared many times. The rearrangement joins TRBV6-1 to TRBJ1-1; D remains ambiguous. Trimming took 7 bases from V and 0 from J, leaving 12 bases between them. Germline V lookup: CDR1 MNHNS, CDR2 SASEGT. This CDR3 comprises 14 residues. CDR3 sequence: CASTERFMNTEAFF. CDR3 sequence (DNA): TGTGCCAGCACTGAGCGGTTCATGAACACTGAAGCTTTCTTT.

This clonotype was observed at least ten times. This chain joins TRBV10-1 and TRBJ2-5; D may be TRBD1 or TRBD2 (5 bases each). CDR3 size: 15 residues. Germline loops: CDR1 WNHNN, CDR2 SYGVQD (reference sequence). Between the trimmed V and J ends, which lost 6 bases and 2 bases, there was a span of 16 bases. Written as DNA, the CDR3 is TGCGCCAGCAGCCGAAATCGAGGGGCGCAAGAGACCCAGTACTTC. Encoded protein: CASSRNRGAQETQYF.

In this sample, this clonotype turned up many times. The rearrangement links TRBV18 to TRBJ1-6, with D uncertain. With 0 bases removed from V and 4 bases from J, the gap between germline ends came to 4 bases. Germline-derived CDR1 and CDR2 are KGHSH and LQKENI. The CDR3 is 14 residues long. The CDR3 DNA follows: TGTGCCAGCTCACCACCAGAATATAATTCACCCCTCCACTTT. It yields the protein CASSPPEYNSPLHF.

Only a few counts were recorded for this clonotype. The chain couples TRBV6-6 to TRBJ2-1; TRBD2 agrees at 9 bases. This CDR3 is built from 12 residues. With 5 bases clipped from V and 11 bases from J, the junction kept 4 bases outside the gene matches. Germline V lookup: CDR1 MNHNY, CDR2 SVGAGI (reference sequence). The DNA for the CDR3 is TGTGCCAGCAGTCAAGCGGGGGGACAGCAGTTCTTC. Translating it yields CASSQAGGQQFF.

CDR3 loop: CASSQAGQGIQYF. The CDR3 coding sequence is TGTGCCAGCAGCCAAGCAGGTCAGGGGATTCAGTACTTC. The V gene is TRBV11-3, the J gene TRBJ2-4; possible D gene TRBD1, 6 bases. Germline loops: CDR1 SGHNT, CDR2 YENEEA. V lost 5 bases and J lost 10, with 15 bases in between. This CDR3 has 13 amino acids.

This chain connects TRBV12-3 or TRBV12-4 to TRBJ2-7; TRBD1 matches 9 bases. The ends lost 5 bases at V and 5 bases at J; junction bases unmatched: 7. The CDR3 loop spans 14 amino acids. CDR3 loop: CASSRTGEFHEQYF. CDR3 in DNA: TGTGCCAGCAGTCGGACAGGGGAGTTCCACGAGCAGTACTTC.

The chain links TRBV29-1 to TRBJ2-7; D is uncertain. The germline gives CDR1 SQVTM, CDR2 ANQGSEA. V lost 5 bases, J lost 0 bases, and 5 bases lay in between. The CDR3 length is 11 residues. The CDR3 sequence is CSVSISYEQYF. CDR3 coding DNA: TGCAGCGTTAGTATCTCCTACGAGCAGTACTTC.

Ten or more counts support this clonotype. The V gene is TRBV5-1, the J gene TRBJ2-3, with D possibly TRBD1 on 5 matching bases. V was clipped by 0 bases and J by 2 bases, with 7 bases between them. The germline V gene encodes CDR1 SGHRS and CDR2 YFSETQ. This CDR3 has 14 amino acids. The CDR3 bases are TGCGCCAGCAGCTTGGGACAGTTCACAGATACGCAGTATTTT. Residues: CASSLGQFTDTQYF.

This clonotype has a handful of counts. The rearrangement links TRBV6-2 or TRBV6-3 to TRBJ1-1; D uncertain. The V and J ends lost 2 bases and 4 bases respectively, with 8 bases between them. The CDR3 length is 13 residues. Per the germline V gene, CDR1 is MNHEY and CDR2 is SVGEGT. The CDR3 region is CASSYRETTEAFF. CDR3 DNA sequence: TGTGCCAGCAGTTACCGAGAAACCACTGAAGCTTTCTTT.

This clonotype was seen many times. This sequence joins TRBV21-1 and TRBJ2-2; TRBD2 was called by the table and not checked on the DNA. TRBV21-1 is an annotated pseudogene. There are 16 residues in the CDR3. CDR3 sequence reads: CASSPYKRERTGELFF. The CDR3 DNA reads as TGTGCCAGCAGCCCCTACAAGCGGGAGCGCACCGGGGAGCTGTTTTTT.